Following are 9 T cell receptor beta chains from one sample sequenced in a study of blood T cells in healthy people across ages. Through a sample-barcoded 5' primer and a J-beta primer mix, a second PCR was run for about 7 to 12 cycles. Using its own MiXCR run on the 5' RACE reads, TCRdb lists one record per CDR3 protein. The table has about 680,000 distinct CDR3 sequences, around 48% seen once; the top ten hold roughly a third. Sequenced: blood. The receptor set was obtained from a woman between 55 and 75 years old in good health.

The CDR3 is CASSSPGEPGTYEQYF. CDR3 sequence (DNA): TGTGCCAGCAGTTCTCCCGGGGAACCTGGGACCTACGAGCAGTACTTC. The gene calls are TRBV28 and TRBJ2-7; D might be TRBD2 (5 bases). Trimming stripped 4 bases from V and 2 bases from J, with 18 bases between. The length of the CDR3 is 16 residues. The V gene's germline CDR1 is MDHEN and CDR2 SYDVKM.

This chain uses TRBV7-2 with TRBJ2-1; the match to TRBD1 covers 12 bases. The germline gives CDR1 SGHTA, CDR2 FQGNSA. V trimming: 6 bases; J trimming: 2 bases; junction bases outside the gene matches: 2. This CDR3 has 15 amino acids. The CDR3 bases are TGTGCCAGCAGTTGGGACAGGGGGCCCTACAATGAGCAGTTCTTC. Residues: CASSWDRGPYNEQFF.

This clonotype has a handful of counts. The chain links TRBV29-1 to TRBJ2-1; D is tentatively TRBD1 or TRBD2 (5 bases each). This CDR3 has 12 amino acids. Germline CDR1 is SQVTM and CDR2 is ANQGSEA. Trimming removed 6 bases at V and 4 bases at J, with 10 bases between. CDR3 in amino acids: CSVRDGYNEQFF. Written as DNA, the CDR3 is TGCAGCGTACGGGACGGATACAATGAGCAGTTCTTC.

V is TRBV7-2 and J is TRBJ2-5; D ambiguous. V was cut by 7 bases and J by 2 bases, with 14 bases left in between. There are 14 residues in the CDR3. Germline V gene sequence: CDR1 SGHTA, CDR2 FQGNSA. For the CDR3, the DNA is TGTGCCAGCAAACCCGAACCGACGCAAGAGACCCAGTACTTC. Protein: CASKPEPTQETQYF.

The V and J genes are TRBV28 and TRBJ2-5; 9 bases are shared with TRBD2. The V gene end was trimmed by 5 bases and the J gene end by 5 bases; junction bases not matched to a gene: 6. This CDR3 region has 14 residues. Germline CDR1 is MDHEN and CDR2 is SYDVKM. CDR3 protein: CASSRLAVYETQYF. The CDR3 nucleotides read TGTGCCAGCAGTCGACTAGCGGTGTACGAGACCCAGTACTTC.

The CDR3 reads CASSSGFAEAFF. CDR3 coding DNA: TGTGCCAGCAGTTCAGGGTTCGCTGAAGCTTTCTTT. The chain has TRBV28 and TRBJ1-1, with D possibly matching TRBD1 (5 bases). Trimming shortened V by 4 bases and J by 6 bases, and 9 bases separated the two germline ends. This CDR3 has 12 residues. Germline values: CDR1 MDHEN, CDR2 SYDVKM.

This clonotype was observed a handful of times. The chain has TRBV9 and TRBJ2-3, with TRBD2 matching over 13 bases. The length of the CDR3 is 16 residues. V lost 3 bases and J lost 4; bases outside the gene matches: 5. Per the germline V gene, CDR1 is SGDLS and CDR2 is YYNGEE. CDR3 sequence: CASSATSGRSADTQYF. As DNA, the CDR3 is TGTGCCAGCAGCGCGACTAGCGGGAGGAGTGCAGATACGCAGTATTTT.

This clonotype was detected many times. V gene TRBV13 combines with J gene TRBJ2-7, with TRBD1 matching over 9 bases. This CDR3 spans 14 amino acids. Losses at the gene ends were 4 bases for V and 2 bases for J; bases not matched to a gene: 3. Germline assignment: CDR1 PRHDT and CDR2 FYEKMQ (reference sequence). The CDR3 DNA is TGTGCCAGCAGCTCCCGACAGGGGGCCTACGAGCAGTACTTC. Its protein is CASSSRQGAYEQYF.

The chain's CDR3 is CASSQVLGRRNSPLHF. DNA of the CDR3: TGTGCCAGCAGCCAAGTCCTGGGACGGAGAAATTCACCCCTCCACTTT. The rearrangement uses TRBV4-2 and TRBJ1-6; weak D call: TRBD1 (5 bases). Germline V lookup: CDR1 LGHNA, CDR2 YNFKEQ. The CDR3 is made up of 16 amino acids. V lost 1 base, J lost 7 bases, and 14 bases lay in between.